These 5 T cell receptor beta chains were all obtained from the same sample, sequenced in a study of blood T cell repertoires in COVID-19. TCRdb's copy holds only in-frame clones and misses some; the assay was immunoSEQ multiplex PCR. The sample shows more than 300,000 clones, 80% to 85% of them seen only once. Sequencing was performed on PBMCs or T cells enriched from blood (not recorded which). These receptors all come from a woman between 50 and 59 years old who had recovered from COVID-19.

The V call is TRBV20-1, the J call TRBJ1-1, with TRBD1 as a possible D gene (5 bases). This CDR3 contains 10 residues. Germline V gives CDR1 DFQATT, CDR2 SNEGSKA (reference sequence). V gave up 6 bases and J gave up 11 bases, with 13 bases separating them. CDR3 coding DNA: TGCAGTGCCACGGACACGTTGGCTTTCTTT. Its protein is CSATDTLAFF.

The chain employs TRBV5-4 and TRBJ1-3; D not resolved. Germline V lookup: CDR1 SGHNT, CDR2 YYREEE (reference sequence). The CDR3 has 14 amino acids. Trimming left V 4 bases short and J 2 bases short, with 10 bases between. This CDR3 reads CASSLGLTGNTIYF. In DNA form, the CDR3 reads TGTGCCAGCAGCCTCGGACTAACTGGAAACACCATATATTTT.

The chain joins TRBV30 to TRBJ2-6; 7 bases fit TRBD1. The V segment lost 8 bases and the J segment 0 bases; nucleotides outside the gene matches: 4. CDR1 and CDR2 (germline): GTSNPN, SVGIG (reference sequence). CDR3 size: 14 residues. The CDR3 loop reads CARNRGSGANVLTF. The DNA for the CDR3 is TGTGCCCGCAACAGGGGCTCTGGGGCCAACGTCCTGACTTTC.

The genes are TRBV18 and TRBJ2-7; 12 bases are a match to TRBD2. Germline CDR1 is KGHSH and CDR2 is LQKENI. V lost 5 bases and J lost 5; bases outside the gene matches: 4. The CDR3 has 14 amino acids. The CDR3 sequence is CASSARLAGDEQYF. CDR3 DNA sequence: TGTGCCAGCTCAGCGCGACTAGCGGGGGACGAGCAGTACTTC.

The J gene is TRBJ2-3, the V gene TRBV4-1; TRBD2 is a possible D gene (5 bases). The CDR3 is 18 amino acids. Germline CDR1 MGHRA, CDR2 YSYEKL. The V and J ends lost 3 bases and 3 bases respectively, with 22 bases between them. CDR3 DNA sequence: TGCGCCAGCAGCCATCGCCTTGGGGTCGCGGGTGGGACAGATACGCAGTATTTT. Translation: CASSHRLGVAGGTDTQYF.